This T cell receptor beta chain was documented in a study of blood T cell repertoires in COVID-19. Study summary: COVID-19 samples, acute and convalescent, were from the United States, Italy and Spain.

The CDR3 runs to 14 residues. V gave up 3 bases and J gave up 3 bases, with 12 bases separating them. CDR1 is SNHLY and CDR2 is FYNNEI in the germline V gene. In the source study's methods: Estimated nucleated cell counts came from reference gene primer amplification. Data came from immunoSEQ multiplex PCR; TCRdb stores just in-frame clones and leaves some out. V, J and clone size reflect that table, while D and trimming were determined from the DNA. The data contain approximately 200,000 clones, about 87% of them singletons. Participants had their cohort set by participant-reported clinical history. This clone appeared once.

Input material: PBMCs or T cells enriched from blood (not recorded which). This clonotype was sampled from a man aged 25-45 years who had recovered from COVID-19. The chain employs TRBV2 and TRBJ2-7; possibly TRBD1 for D (6 bases). Written as DNA, the CDR3 is TGTGCCAGCAGTGATCAGGGGACCTTCTACGAGCAGTACTTC. Translation gives CASSDQGTFYEQYF.